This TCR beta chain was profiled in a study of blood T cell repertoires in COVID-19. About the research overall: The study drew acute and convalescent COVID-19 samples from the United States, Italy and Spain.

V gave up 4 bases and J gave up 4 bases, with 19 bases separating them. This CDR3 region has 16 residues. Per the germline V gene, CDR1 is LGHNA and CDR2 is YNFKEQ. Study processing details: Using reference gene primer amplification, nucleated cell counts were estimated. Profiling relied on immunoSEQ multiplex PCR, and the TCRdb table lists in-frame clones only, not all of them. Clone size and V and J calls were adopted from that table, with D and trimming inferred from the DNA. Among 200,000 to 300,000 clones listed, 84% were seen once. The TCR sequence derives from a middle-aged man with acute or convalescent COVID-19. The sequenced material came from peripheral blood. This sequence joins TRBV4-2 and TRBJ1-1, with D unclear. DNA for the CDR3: TGTGCCAGCAGCCCTCTAGGTCTCGGGTTGATCACTGAAGCTTTCTTT. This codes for CASSPLGLGLITEAFF.